Sequencing of this TCR beta chain was carried out in a study of shared clonotypes between healthy human individuals. Study information: There were three CD4 naive, three CD4 memory, two CD8 naive and one CD8 memory plates per donor.

In its sample, this clone was seen many times. V gave up 0 bases and J gave up 1 base, with 13 bases separating them. Germline loops: CDR1 MGHDK, CDR2 SYGVNS. The CDR3 covers 16 residues. Measured with immunoSEQ multiplex PCR; TCRdb has only the in-frame clones, and not every one. Here the sample spans 850,000 to 1,200,000 clones, 70% to 80% being singletons. The TCR comes from a man between 18 and 29 years old in good health. Sequenced: memory CD4+ T cells sorted from blood. Stated subset: CD45RA-negative fraction. This chain connects TRBV25-1 to TRBJ2-7; weak D call: TRBD1 (7 bases). This CDR3 reads CASSEYIQGGSYEQYF. CDR3 sequence (DNA): TGTGCCAGCAGTGAATATATTCAGGGGGGTTCCTACGAGCAGTACTTC.